The present T cell receptor (beta chain) was sequenced within a study of blood T cell repertoires in COVID-19. Study background: There were acute and convalescent COVID-19 samples, and they came from the United States, Italy and Spain.

Repertoires were generated with immunoSEQ multiplex PCR, while TCRdb's copy carries only in-frame clones and drops some. The table includes 200,000 to 300,000 clones, just under 85% detected once. J gave up 5 bases and V 3 bases, and 12 bases lay outside the gene matches. Germline lookup yields CDR1 SGHNT and CDR2 YYREEE (reference sequence). This CDR3 has 17 amino acids. The chain is built from TRBV5-4 and TRBJ2-3; 10 positions agree with TRBD2. The sequencing sample was made of peripheral blood. This clonotype was obtained from a woman older than 75 with acute or convalescent COVID-19. CDR3 sequence reads: CASSSSGGSNSGDTQYF. CDR3 DNA: TGTGCCAGCAGCTCTAGCGGGGGCTCAAACAGCGGAGATACGCAGTATTTT.